These 25 T cell receptor beta chains share one sample of origin, sequenced in a study of monozygotic twins with inflammatory bowel disease. TCRdb reworked the 5' RACE reads into one entry per CDR3 protein, no DNA. This sample contains around 450,000 distinct CDR3 sequences. Source material: blood. The receptors here all came from a human donor with ulcerative colitis or Crohn's disease, or a healthy co-twin of an affected twin (not recorded which).

The J gene is TRBJ2-2, the V gene TRBV5-5; lacking DNA, the TRBD1 call made by TCRdb goes unchecked. The length of the CDR3 is 15 residues. In germline, CDR1 is SGHKS, CDR2 YYEKEE (reference sequence). The CDR3 region is CASSRQGEDVGELFF.

This chain joins TRBV20-1 and TRBJ2-3; without DNA, the TCRdb call of TRBD2 cannot be checked. The CDR3 is 18 amino acids. Per germline, CDR1 DFQATT and CDR2 SNEGSKA (reference sequence). The CDR3 spells CSARDPALVAGFTDTQYF.

The rearrangement links TRBV7-6 to TRBJ1-1. CDR1 and CDR2 from the germline V gene are SGHVS and FNYEAQ. CDR3 size: 15 residues. The CDR3: CASSWSGDMNTEAFF. The complete variable domain, with remaining parts taken from reference TRBV7-6 and TRBJ1-1, reads GAGVSQSPRYKVTKRGQDVALRCDPISGHVSLYWYRQALGQGPEFLTYFNYEAQQDKSGLPNDRFSAERPEGSISTLTIQRTEQRDSAMYRCASSWSGDMNTEAFFGQGTRLTVV.

The J gene is TRBJ2-1, the V gene TRBV5-1; TCRdb's D call, TRBD2, is unchecked because there is no DNA. This CDR3 contains 16 residues. Germline CDR1 is SGHRS and CDR2 is YFSETQ. CDR3 sequence: CASSSGLAGGRGEQFF. Full variable domain (outside the CDR3, taken from reference TRBV5-1 and TRBJ2-1): KAGVTQTPRYLIKTRGQQVTLSCSPISGHRSVSWYQQTPGQGLQFLFEYFSETQRNKGNFPGRFSGRQFSNSRSEMNVSTLELGDSALYLCASSSGLAGGRGEQFFGPGTRLTVL.

This sequence joins TRBV6-5 and TRBJ2-5; TCRdb lists TRBD2, though no DNA is available to test this call. Germline lookup yields CDR1 MNHEY and CDR2 SVGAGI. This CDR3 is 15 amino acids long. CDR3 region: CASSFSGGASETQYF.

The rearrangement joins TRBV30 to TRBJ2-2; the D call from TCRdb, TRBD1, cannot be confirmed without DNA. Germline V lookup: CDR1 GTSNPN, CDR2 SVGIG (reference sequence). The length of the CDR3 is 15 residues. The chain's CDR3 is CAWSVMGPNTEELFF.

This chain connects TRBV20-1 to TRBJ2-1. CDR1 DFQATT and CDR2 SNEGSKA come from the germline V gene (reference sequence). This CDR3 has 15 amino acids. CDR3 loop: CSARDRVVTYNEQFF.

This chain uses TRBV7-2 with TRBJ1-2; TCRdb names TRBD1, which stays unverified in the absence of DNA. CDR1 SGHTA and CDR2 FQGNSA come from the germline V gene. This CDR3 comprises 15 residues. The CDR3 reads CASSVSGTGGIGYTF.

This chain links TRBV5-6 with TRBJ1-5; no DNA is available, so the TRBD1 call from TCRdb remains unchecked. The germline CDR1 and CDR2 sequences are SGHDT and YYEEEE. This CDR3 comprises 12 residues. CDR3 region: CASSSRGQPQHF.

This chain uses TRBV6-5 with TRBJ2-7; TCRdb picks TRBD1, but there is no DNA to check that call. Looked up from germline, CDR1 is MNHEY and CDR2 is SVGAGI. CDR3 length equals 13 residues. The CDR3 is CASSYRQNYEQYF.

The gene calls are TRBV5-1 and TRBJ2-3; TCRdb selects TRBD2, and the lack of DNA leaves this call unchecked. The V gene's germline CDR1 is SGHRS and CDR2 YFSETQ. The CDR3 loop spans 14 amino acids. The CDR3 here is CASRAGQGTDTQYF.

V gene TRBV19 combines with J gene TRBJ1-2; TCRdb outputs TRBD1, but without DNA this stays unchecked. CDR3 length: 17 residues. Per the germline V gene, CDR1 is LNHDA and CDR2 is SQIVND (reference sequence). The CDR3 here is CASSTDGQGRHGTGYTF.

The genes are TRBV11-2 and TRBJ1-6. The CDR3 sequence is 14 residues long. The germline gives CDR1 SGHAT, CDR2 FQNNGV. The CDR3 reads CASSLRVFNSPLHF.

CDR3: CASSIDQGNIYNEQFF. The rearrangement links TRBV19 to TRBJ2-1; TCRdb proposes TRBD1, but this gene call is untestable without DNA. From germline, CDR1 is LNHDA and CDR2 SQIVND (reference sequence). This CDR3 spans 16 amino acids.

The chain joins TRBV5-1 to TRBJ2-1. CDR1 and CDR2 from the germline V gene are SGHRS and YFSETQ. The CDR3 extends over 15 amino acids. The CDR3 loop is CASSLVAEPYNEQFF.

The CDR3 region is CASRPQTGPYEQYF. V gene TRBV27 combines with J gene TRBJ2-7; without DNA, the TCRdb call of TRBD1 cannot be checked. The CDR3 totals 14 residues. CDR1 MNHEY and CDR2 SMNVEV come from the germline V gene (reference sequence).

This chain uses TRBV25-1 with TRBJ1-2. Germline V CDR1 and CDR2: MGHDK, SYGVNS. The CDR3 has 14 amino acids. The CDR3 reads CASSEPDKFYGYTF.

The chain links TRBV12-3 or TRBV12-4 to TRBJ1-5; TCRdb outputs TRBD1, but without DNA this stays unchecked. The CDR3 covers 15 residues. Here the CDR3 reads CASSVVSGGNQPQHF.

The chain has TRBV18 and TRBJ2-7. This CDR3 has 14 amino acids. Germline CDR1 and CDR2: KGHSH and LQKENI. CDR3 residues: CASSPPSLTYEQYF.

V gene TRBV2 combines with J gene TRBJ2-5; TCRdb's D call, TRBD2, is unchecked because there is no DNA. The CDR3 sequence is 16 residues long. The germline V gene has CDR1 SNHLY and CDR2 FYNNEI. CDR3 region: CASSEEASGAQETQYF. The variable domain in full, with the rest retrieved from reference TRBV2 and TRBJ2-5, is EPEVTQTPSHQVTQMGQEVILRCVPISNHLYFYWYRQILGQKVEFLVSFYNNEISEKSEIFDDQFSVERPDGSNFTLKIRSTKLEDSAMYFCASSEEASGAQETQYFGPGTRLLVL.

This chain links TRBV5-5 with TRBJ1-6; TCRdb calls TRBD1, which cannot be checked without DNA. This CDR3 contains 15 residues. Germline assignment: CDR1 SGHKS and CDR2 YYEKEE (reference sequence). The CDR3 spells CASSLWAGTDSPLHF.

J is TRBJ1-4 and V is TRBV5-1. The CDR3 has 15 amino acids. Germline CDR1 reads SGHRS; CDR2 reads YFSETQ. Here the CDR3 reads CASSVGQATNEKLFF.

The chain employs TRBV5-8 and TRBJ2-6; TCRdb designates TRBD2, a call that cannot be tested without DNA. The germline CDR1 and CDR2 sequences are SGHTS and YDEGEE. The CDR3 has 18 residues. CDR3 sequence: CASSPDRVRRPGANVLTF.

Here the CDR3 reads CASSPGLAGAGADTQYF. This chain connects TRBV4-1 to TRBJ2-3; TCRdb proposes TRBD2, but this gene call is untestable without DNA. Per germline, CDR1 MGHRA and CDR2 YSYEKL. The CDR3 extends over 17 amino acids.

This sequence joins TRBV7-6 and TRBJ2-2; TCRdb lists TRBD1, though no DNA is available to test this call. Germline lookup yields CDR1 SGHVS and CDR2 FNYEAQ. The CDR3 totals 16 residues. The CDR3 sequence is CASSRAPGDDTGELFF.